Following are 10 T cell receptor beta chains from one sample sequenced in a study of CD8+CD57+ T cells in acquired aplastic anemia. Both TCR beta VDJ combination and CDR3 sequence profiling were carried out. Genomic DNA was the template for this profiling. TCRdb independently ran MiXCR on the reads; one entry per CDR3 protein. The sample includes 250,000 to 350,000 distinct CDR3 sequences, 45% to 70% of them seen just once. Material: sorted CD4+, CD8+, or CD8+CD57+ T cells (not recorded which) from PBMCs. These receptors all come from a human donor with severe aplastic anemia or a healthy control (not recorded which).

The genes are TRBV20-1 and TRBJ1-6; a weak D match, TRBD1 (5 bases). The CDR3 contains 13 residues. CDR1 DFQATT and CDR2 SNEGSKA come from the germline V gene (reference sequence). V was clipped by 3 bases and J by 7 bases, with 10 bases between them. The CDR3, as DNA: TGCAGTGCTAGGGACACCATGAATTCACCCCTCCACTTT. This encodes CSARDTMNSPLHF.

The genes are TRBV6-6 and TRBJ1-2; TRBD1 matches at 8 bases. This CDR3 spans 12 amino acids. Unmatched junction bases numbered 5, after V lost 5 bases and J lost 9 bases. The V gene's germline CDR1 is MNHNY and CDR2 SVGAGI (reference sequence). The CDR3 sequence: CASSLQGARYTF. In DNA form, the CDR3 reads TGTGCCAGCAGTCTCCAGGGGGCACGCTACACCTTC.

This clonotype has at least ten counts. This chain uses TRBV7-8 with TRBJ2-6; D may be TRBD2 (5 bases). Trimming cost V 5 bases and J 10 bases, with 12 bases left between them. CDR3 length equals 13 residues. Germline V gives CDR1 SGHVS, CDR2 FQNEAQ. The CDR3 sequence is CASSPGLPNVLTF. CDR3 coding DNA: TGTGCCAGCAGCCCCGGACTGCCAAACGTCCTGACTTTC.

This clonotype has just a few counts. The rearrangement uses TRBV15 and TRBJ1-3, with D possibly TRBD1 on 6 matching bases. CDR3 size: 13 residues. Trimming took off 10 bases at V and 4 bases at J, with 14 bases between the two ends. Germline-derived CDR1 and CDR2 are LNHNV and YYDKDF (reference sequence). This chain's CDR3 is CAISTGKGNTIYF. The CDR3 coding sequence is TGTGCCATAAGCACAGGGAAAGGAAACACCATATATTTT. The variable domain in full, with the rest retrieved from reference TRBV15 and TRBJ1-3, is DAMVIQNPRYQVTQFGKPVTLSCSQTLNHNVMYWYQQKSSQAPKLLFHYYDKDFNNEADTPDNFQSRRPNTSFCFLDIRSPGLGDTAMYLCAISTGKGNTIYFGEGSWLTVV.

This clonotype appeared many times. CDR3 in amino acids: CAITGDRVTPLHF. The DNA of the CDR3 is TGTGCCATTACTGGGGACAGGGTAACACCCCTCCACTTT. J is TRBJ1-6 and V is TRBV10-3; 9 bases match TRBD1. The V gene's germline CDR1 is ENHRY and CDR2 SYGVKD. The CDR3 is made up of 13 amino acids. After removal of 9 bases from V and 11 bases from J, the junction contained 8 bases not matched to a gene.

The chain combines TRBV20-1 with TRBJ2-7; TRBD2 agrees at 11 bases. The end of the DNA aligns better with TRBJ2-5, so the J call may be wrong. The V gene's germline CDR1 is DFQATT and CDR2 SNEGSKA (reference sequence). The CDR3 sequence is 16 residues long. Written as DNA, the CDR3 is TGCAGTGCTAGAGATCTTAGCGGGGGGGCAATGGAGACCCAGTACTTC. It is translated as CSARDLSGGAMETQYF.

CDR3 DNA: TGTGCCAGCAGCTTAGCTGTTACTAGCACAGATACGCAGTATTTT. Translating it yields CASSLAVTSTDTQYF. The V gene is TRBV7-2, the J gene TRBJ2-3; no definite D call. The V and J ends lost 0 bases and 0 bases respectively, with 7 bases between them. The CDR3 is 15 residues long. Germline lookup yields CDR1 SGHTA and CDR2 FQGNSA.

This clonotype has a single count. CDR3 nucleotides: TGTGCCACCAGCAGAGATGGGGGAATGGGAGAGCAGCCCCAGCATTTT. Translated: CATSRDGGMGEQPQHF. The chain carries TRBV15 and TRBJ1-5; possibly TRBD1 for D (5 bases). The ends were cut back, 0 bases at V and 7 bases at J, with 16 bases in the middle. This CDR3 comprises 16 residues. Germline CDR1 reads LNHNV; CDR2 reads YYDKDF (reference sequence). The variable domain in full, completed from reference TRBV15 and TRBJ1-5, reads DAMVIQNPRYQVTQFGKPVTLSCSQTLNHNVMYWYQQKSSQAPKLLFHYYDKDFNNEADTPDNFQSRRPNTSFCFLDIRSPGLGDTAMYLCATSRDGGMGEQPQHFGDGTRLSIL.

This clonotype was observed a few times. This rearrangement joins TRBV2 to TRBJ1-6; D perhaps matches TRBD1 (5 bases). V shed 10 bases and J shed 4 bases, with 14 bases lying between them. Germline CDR1 reads SNHLY; CDR2 reads FYNNEI. This CDR3 comprises 14 residues. CDR3 amino acids: CATREGTYNSPLHF. CDR3 nucleotides: TGTGCCACCAGGGAGGGGACGTATAATTCACCCCTCCACTTT.

The chain recombines TRBV10-3 with TRBJ1-6, with TRBD1 matching 11 bases. J was trimmed by 2 bases and V by 2 bases; bases with no gene match: 11. Germline V gene sequence: CDR1 ENHRY, CDR2 SYGVKD. The CDR3 is made up of 20 amino acids. The CDR3 protein is CAISERRTGGISAYNSPLHF. As DNA, the CDR3 is TGTGCCATCAGTGAGCGGCGGACAGGGGGCATAAGCGCCTATAATTCACCCCTCCACTTT.